This section outlines one T cell receptor (beta chain) sequence together with its context. This specimen belongs to a study of identical twins. Trimming removed 6 bases from V and 2 bases from J; junction bases left unmatched: 11. CDR3 length: 16 residues. Germline-derived CDR1 and CDR2 are MNHNS and SASEGT. TCRdb reprocessed the 5' RACE reads via MiXCR and lists one record per CDR3 protein. The repertoire consists of approximately 470,000 distinct CDR3 sequences, with 14% occurring once and the leading ten covering around 0.57%. The sample was also linked to a second study, of yellow fever vaccine responses in identical twins.

The sample consisted of CD4+ T cells sorted from blood. The chain links TRBV6-1 to TRBJ2-7; 9 bases fit TRBD1. The clonotype was recovered from a woman aged 18-29 years in good health. The CDR3 DNA follows: TGTGCCAGCAGCCTAAACCTCGGGACAGGGCCCTACGAGCAGTACTTC. It encodes CASSLNLGTGPYEQYF.